Presented here are 10 T cell receptor beta chains from one specimen sequenced in a study of cytomegalovirus exposure and HLA in healthy donors. The PCR was carried out with 60 Vbeta primers and 13 Jbeta primers. Measured with immunoSEQ multiplex PCR; TCRdb has only the in-frame clones, and not every one. This sample has 120,000 to 150,000 clones, with 60% to 85% found just once. The sequenced sample was PBMCs. These receptors originate from a man aged 18 to 29 in good health and CMV-seronegative.

The rearrangement uses TRBV19 and TRBJ2-4; 9 bases align to TRBD1. CDR1 and CDR2 from the germline V gene are LNHDA and SQIVND (reference sequence). The CDR3 spans 15 residues. V lost 5 bases and J lost 3; bases outside the gene matches: 5. The CDR3 DNA sequence: TGTGCCAGTAGTTACCCGGACAGGGGCAAAAACATTCAGTACTTC. The encoded protein is CASSYPDRGKNIQYF.

This rearrangement joins TRBV7-2 to TRBJ1-1; tentatively, D is TRBD1 (5 bases). V lost 2 bases to trimming and J lost 1 base, with 11 bases between them. Germline V gene sequence: CDR1 SGHTA, CDR2 FQGNSA. CDR3 length: 15 residues. CDR3 DNA: TGTGCCAGCAGCTTAAGGGGTCCGACGAACACTGAAGCTTTCTTT. This codes for CASSLRGPTNTEAFF.

V is TRBV19 and J is TRBJ2-6; 8 nucleotides match TRBD1. CDR3 length equals 18 residues. V shed 3 bases and J 4 bases; nucleotides not matched to a gene: 11. The germline V gene encodes CDR1 LNHDA and CDR2 SQIVND (reference sequence). This CDR3 is CASSIPGQGRAGANVLTF. The CDR3 coding sequence is TGTGCCAGTAGTATCCCCGGACAGGGAAGAGCCGGGGCCAACGTCCTGACTTTC. Together with reference TRBV19 and TRBJ2-6, the CDR3 gives the full variable domain: DGGITQSPKYLFRKEGQNVTLSCEQNLNHDAMYWYRQDPGQGLRLIYYSQIVNDFQKGDIAEGYSVSREKKESFPLTVTSAQKNPTAFYLCASSIPGQGRAGANVLTFGAGSRLTVL.

This clone is judged medium-sized. The chain combines TRBV4-3 with TRBJ1-2, with D possibly matching TRBD1 (5 bases). The V gene's germline CDR1 is LGHNA and CDR2 YSLEER. The V and J ends lost 0 bases and 7 bases respectively, with 12 bases between them. The CDR3 spans 14 residues. CDR3: CASSQDGGESGYTF. CDR3 sequence (DNA): TGCGCCAGCAGCCAAGATGGGGGGGAGTCTGGCTACACCTTC.

In its sample, this clone was seen once. This rearrangement joins TRBV5-1 to TRBJ2-1; D not resolved. The CDR3 has 16 amino acids. The ends were cut back, 0 bases at V and 0 bases at J, with 10 bases in the middle. Germline loops: CDR1 SGHRS, CDR2 YFSETQ. The CDR3 here is CASSLAPSSSYNEQFF. CDR3 bases: TGCGCCAGCAGCTTGGCCCCTTCGAGCTCCTACAATGAGCAGTTCTTC.

The chain combines TRBV7-8 with TRBJ1-6; 7 bases fit TRBD1. This CDR3 has 17 residues. The ends lost 1 base at V and 5 bases at J; junction bases unmatched: 8. Germline V gene lookup returns CDR1 SGHVS and CDR2 FQNEAQ. The CDR3 DNA reads as TGTGCCAGCAGCTTAGAGTTCCGGGGACAGAATAATTCACCCCTCCACTTT. It codes for CASSLEFRGQNNSPLHF.

The CDR3 is CASSLSHGGNQPQHF. The CDR3 DNA follows: TGTGCCAGCAGTTTATCTCACGGGGGCAATCAGCCCCAGCATTTT. The chain couples TRBV27 to TRBJ1-5; no clear D. The CDR3 has 15 residues. Germline V gene sequence: CDR1 MNHEY, CDR2 SMNVEV (reference sequence). V lost 0 bases to trimming and J lost 2 bases, with 8 bases between them.

This chain uses TRBV4-1 with TRBJ2-5; D is possibly TRBD2 (5 bases). This CDR3 spans 16 amino acids. V lost 2 bases, J lost 1 base, and 14 bases lay in between. Germline CDR1 is MGHRA and CDR2 is YSYEKL. The CDR3 here is CASSQKSAGTQETQYF. CDR3 coding DNA: TGCGCCAGCAGCCAAAAGTCCGCGGGCACCCAAGAGACCCAGTACTTC.

The chain couples TRBV29-1 to TRBJ1-5; D is possibly TRBD1 (5 bases). The V and J ends lost 4 bases and 2 bases respectively, with 12 bases between them. The germline V gene has CDR1 SQVTM and CDR2 ANQGSEA. This CDR3 is 14 amino acids long. The CDR3 DNA is TGCAGCGTTGCAGGGATTGATGGCAATCAGCCCCAGCATTTT. Protein sequence: CSVAGIDGNQPQHF.

Comment on this clone: The conserved final phenylalanine or tryptophan is absent from the CDR3, which likely points to a read error. CDR3 sequence reads: CASSSQGQGAGYNSPLHS. The DNA for the CDR3 is TGTGCCAGCAGTTCACAGGGACAGGGGGCAGGCTATAATTCACCCCTCCACTCT. V is TRBV2 and J is TRBJ1-6; TRBD1 agrees at 12 bases. The V and J ends lost 5 bases and 3 bases, in that order; junction bases with no gene match: 8. The CDR3 has 18 amino acids. Germline V gene sequence: CDR1 SNHLY, CDR2 FYNNEI.